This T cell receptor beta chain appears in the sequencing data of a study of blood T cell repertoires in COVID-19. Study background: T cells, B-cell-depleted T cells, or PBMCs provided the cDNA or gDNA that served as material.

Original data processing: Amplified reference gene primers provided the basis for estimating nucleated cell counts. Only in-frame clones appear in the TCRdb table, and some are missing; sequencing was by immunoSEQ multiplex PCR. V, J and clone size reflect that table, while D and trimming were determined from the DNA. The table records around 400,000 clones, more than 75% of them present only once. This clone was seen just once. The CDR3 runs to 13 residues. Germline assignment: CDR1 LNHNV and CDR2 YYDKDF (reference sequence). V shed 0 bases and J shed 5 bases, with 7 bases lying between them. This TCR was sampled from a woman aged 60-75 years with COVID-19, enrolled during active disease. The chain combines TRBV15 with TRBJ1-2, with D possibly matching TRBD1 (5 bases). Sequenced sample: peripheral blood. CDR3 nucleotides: TGTGCCACCAGCAGAGATGGGGCGTATGGCTACACCTTC. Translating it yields CATSRDGAYGYTF.